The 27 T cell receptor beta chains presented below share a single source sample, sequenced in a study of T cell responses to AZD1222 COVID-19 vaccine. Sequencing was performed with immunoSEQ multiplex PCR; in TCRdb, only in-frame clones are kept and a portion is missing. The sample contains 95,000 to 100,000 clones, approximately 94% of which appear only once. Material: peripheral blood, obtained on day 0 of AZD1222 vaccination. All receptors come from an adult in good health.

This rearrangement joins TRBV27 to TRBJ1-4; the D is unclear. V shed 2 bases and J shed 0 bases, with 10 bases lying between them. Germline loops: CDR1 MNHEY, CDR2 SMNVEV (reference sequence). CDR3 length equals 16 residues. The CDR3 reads CASSLDGFATNEKLFF. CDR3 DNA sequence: TGTGCCAGCAGTTTAGACGGCTTTGCAACTAATGAAAAACTGTTTTTT. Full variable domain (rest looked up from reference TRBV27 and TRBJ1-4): EAQVTQNPRYLITVTGKKLTVTCSQNMNHEYMSWYRQDPGLGLRQIYYSMNVEVTDKGDVPEGYKVSRKEKRNFPLILESPSPNQTSLYFCASSLDGFATNEKLFFGSGTQLSVL.

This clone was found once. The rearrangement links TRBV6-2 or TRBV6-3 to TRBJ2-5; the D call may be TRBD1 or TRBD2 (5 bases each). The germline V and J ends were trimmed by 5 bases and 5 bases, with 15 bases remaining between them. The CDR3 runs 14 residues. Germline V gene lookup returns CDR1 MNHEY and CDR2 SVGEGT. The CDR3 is CASSQAPWGETQYF. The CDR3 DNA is TGTGCCAGCAGTCAGGCTCCGTGGGGGGAGACCCAGTACTTC.

CDR3 coding DNA: TGTGCCAGCAGCTTCACAGGTCCCCCTGGAAACACCATATATTTT. This sequence encodes CASSFTGPPGNTIYF. This sequence joins TRBV5-5 and TRBJ1-3; tentative D call: TRBD1 (5 bases). V was trimmed by 2 bases and J by 2 bases, leaving 11 bases between them. Looked up from germline, CDR1 is SGHKS and CDR2 is YYEKEE (reference sequence). The CDR3 covers 15 residues.

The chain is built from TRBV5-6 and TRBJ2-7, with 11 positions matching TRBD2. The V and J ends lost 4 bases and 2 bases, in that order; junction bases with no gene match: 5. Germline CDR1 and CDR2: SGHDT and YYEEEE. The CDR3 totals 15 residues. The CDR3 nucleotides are TGTGCCAGCAGCCGTCTAGCGGGGGGCACCTACGAGCAGTACTTC. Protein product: CASSRLAGGTYEQYF.

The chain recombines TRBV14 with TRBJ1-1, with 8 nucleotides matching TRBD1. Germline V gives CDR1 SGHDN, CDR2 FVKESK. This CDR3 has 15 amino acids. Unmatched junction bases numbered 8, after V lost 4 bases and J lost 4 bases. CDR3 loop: CASSPGGTGVTEAFF. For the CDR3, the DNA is TGTGCCAGCAGCCCGGGAGGGACAGGCGTCACTGAAGCTTTCTTT.

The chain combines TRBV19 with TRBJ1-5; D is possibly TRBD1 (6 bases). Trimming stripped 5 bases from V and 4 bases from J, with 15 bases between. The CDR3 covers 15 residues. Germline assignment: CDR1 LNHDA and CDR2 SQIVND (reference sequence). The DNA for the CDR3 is TGTGCCAGTAGTGTGATGACAGGAGCAAATCAGCCCCAGCATTTT. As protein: CASSVMTGANQPQHF.

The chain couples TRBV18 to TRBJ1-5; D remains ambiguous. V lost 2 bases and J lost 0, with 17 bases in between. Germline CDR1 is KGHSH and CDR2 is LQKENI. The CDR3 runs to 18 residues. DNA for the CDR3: TGTGCCAGCTCACCAACCTCGGGGATGATCTATAGCAATCAGCCCCAGCATTTT. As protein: CASSPTSGMIYSNQPQHF.

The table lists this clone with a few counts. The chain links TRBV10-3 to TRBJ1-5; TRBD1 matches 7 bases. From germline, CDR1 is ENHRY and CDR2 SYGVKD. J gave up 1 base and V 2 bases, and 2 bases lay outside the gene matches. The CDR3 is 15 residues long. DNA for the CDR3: TGTGCCATCAGTGAGGAGGGACAGAGCAATCAGCCCCAGCATTTT. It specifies CAISEEGQSNQPQHF.

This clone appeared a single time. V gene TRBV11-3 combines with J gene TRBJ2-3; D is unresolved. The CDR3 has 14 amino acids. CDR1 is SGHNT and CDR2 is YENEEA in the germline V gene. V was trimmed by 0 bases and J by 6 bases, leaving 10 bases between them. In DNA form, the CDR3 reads TGTGCCAGCAGCTTAGAAGGCAAAAGGGATACGCAGTATTTT. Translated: CASSLEGKRDTQYF.

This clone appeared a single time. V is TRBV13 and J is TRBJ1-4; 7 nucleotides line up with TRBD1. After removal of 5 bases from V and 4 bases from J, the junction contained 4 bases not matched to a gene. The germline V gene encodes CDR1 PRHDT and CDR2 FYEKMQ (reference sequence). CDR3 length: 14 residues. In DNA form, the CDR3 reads TGTGCCAGCAGCAAGGGACAGAGTAATGAAAAACTGTTTTTT. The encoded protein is CASSKGQSNEKLFF.

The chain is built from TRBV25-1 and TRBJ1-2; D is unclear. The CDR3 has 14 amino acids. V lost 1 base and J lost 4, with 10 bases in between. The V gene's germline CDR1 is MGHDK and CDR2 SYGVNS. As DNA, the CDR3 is TGTGCCAGCAGTGAATTGCTCCCCCCCTATGGCTACACCTTC. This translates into CASSELLPPYGYTF.

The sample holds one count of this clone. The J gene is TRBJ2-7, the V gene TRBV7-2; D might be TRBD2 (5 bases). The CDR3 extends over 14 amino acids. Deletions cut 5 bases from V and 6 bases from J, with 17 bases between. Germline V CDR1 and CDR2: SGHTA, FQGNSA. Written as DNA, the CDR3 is TGTGCCAGCAGCCCTGGAAGGAGTCGGGGCGAGCAGTACTTC. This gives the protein CASSPGRSRGEQYF.

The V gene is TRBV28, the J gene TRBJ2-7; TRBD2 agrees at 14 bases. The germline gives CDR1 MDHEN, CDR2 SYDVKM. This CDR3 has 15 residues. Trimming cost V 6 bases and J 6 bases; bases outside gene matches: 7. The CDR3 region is CASRATSGRAGEQYF. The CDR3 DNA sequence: TGTGCCAGCAGGGCGACTAGCGGGAGGGCGGGCGAGCAGTACTTC.

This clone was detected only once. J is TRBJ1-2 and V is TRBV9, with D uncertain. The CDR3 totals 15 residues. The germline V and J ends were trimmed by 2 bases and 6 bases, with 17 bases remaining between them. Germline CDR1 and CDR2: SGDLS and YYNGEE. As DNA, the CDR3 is TGTGCCAGCAGCGTCTCCCCAACGGGGTCGAATGGCTACACCTTC. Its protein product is CASSVSPTGSNGYTF. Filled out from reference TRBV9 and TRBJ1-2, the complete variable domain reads DSGVTQTPKHLITATGQRVTLRCSPRSGDLSVYWYQQSLDQGLQFLIQYYNGEERAKGNILERFSAQQFPDLHSELNLSSLELGDSALYFCASSVSPTGSNGYTFGSGTRLTVV.

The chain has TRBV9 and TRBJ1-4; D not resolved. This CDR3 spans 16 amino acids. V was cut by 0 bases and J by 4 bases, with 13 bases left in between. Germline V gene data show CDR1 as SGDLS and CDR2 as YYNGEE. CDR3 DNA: TGTGCCAGCAGCGTAGACGCCGCTACGGTTAATGAAAAACTGTTTTTT. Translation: CASSVDAATVNEKLFF.

CDR3: CASSQDRLAGFSANTGELFF. CDR3 sequence (DNA): TGTGCCAGCAGCCAGGACCGACTAGCGGGGTTTTCCGCGAACACCGGGGAGCTGTTTTTT. V is TRBV4-2 and J is TRBJ2-2, with 11 positions matching TRBD2. The germline V gene encodes CDR1 LGHNA and CDR2 YNFKEQ. J lost 0 bases, V lost 3 bases, and 12 bases had no gene match. CDR3 length equals 20 residues.

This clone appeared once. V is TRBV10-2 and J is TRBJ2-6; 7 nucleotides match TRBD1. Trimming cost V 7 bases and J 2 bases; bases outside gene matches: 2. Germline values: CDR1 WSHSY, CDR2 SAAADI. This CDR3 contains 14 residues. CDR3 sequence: CASTQGTGANVLTF. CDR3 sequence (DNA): TGCGCCAGCACACAGGGGACTGGGGCCAACGTCCTGACTTTC.

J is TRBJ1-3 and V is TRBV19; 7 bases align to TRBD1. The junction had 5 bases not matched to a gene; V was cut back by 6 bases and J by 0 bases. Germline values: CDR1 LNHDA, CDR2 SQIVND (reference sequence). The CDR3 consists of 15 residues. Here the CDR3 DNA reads TGTGCCAGTAGGCAAGGGACAGCCTCTGGAAACACCATATATTTT. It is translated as CASRQGTASGNTIYF.

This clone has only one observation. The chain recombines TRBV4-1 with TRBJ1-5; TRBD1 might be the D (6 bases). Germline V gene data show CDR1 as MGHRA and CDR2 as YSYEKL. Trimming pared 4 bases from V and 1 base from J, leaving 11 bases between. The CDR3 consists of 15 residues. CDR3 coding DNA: TGCGCCAGCAGCCTAGGGGGGGACAGCAATCAGCCCCAGCATTTT. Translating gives CASSLGGDSNQPQHF.

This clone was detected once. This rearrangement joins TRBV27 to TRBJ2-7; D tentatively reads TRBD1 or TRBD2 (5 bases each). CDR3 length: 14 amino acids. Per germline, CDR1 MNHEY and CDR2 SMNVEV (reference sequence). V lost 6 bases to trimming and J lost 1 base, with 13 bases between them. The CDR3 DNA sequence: TGTGCCAGCAGGGCATTGGGGGAGTCCTACGAGCAGTACTTC. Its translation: CASRALGESYEQYF.

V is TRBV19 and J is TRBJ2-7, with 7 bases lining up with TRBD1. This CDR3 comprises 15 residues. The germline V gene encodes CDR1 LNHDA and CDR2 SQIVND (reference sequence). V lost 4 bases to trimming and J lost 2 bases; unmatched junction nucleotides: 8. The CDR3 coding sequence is TGTGCCAGTAGTACCCGGGACAGTCGACCCTACGAGCAGTACTTC. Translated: CASSTRDSRPYEQYF.

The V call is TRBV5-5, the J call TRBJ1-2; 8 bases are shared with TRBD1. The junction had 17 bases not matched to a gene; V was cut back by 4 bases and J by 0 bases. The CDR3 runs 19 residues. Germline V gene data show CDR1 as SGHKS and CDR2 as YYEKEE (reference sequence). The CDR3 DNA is TGTGCCAGCAGCCCGGTTTGGGCTTTTACAGGGGGTTCTAACTATGGCTACACCTTC. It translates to CASSPVWAFTGGSNYGYTF.

CDR3 sequence reads: CASSPLGPSSGNTIYF. The DNA for the CDR3 is TGTGCCAGCAGCCCTCTTGGACCCAGCTCTGGAAACACCATATATTTT. The J gene is TRBJ1-3, the V gene TRBV11-2; D call uncertain. V was pared by 5 bases and J by 0 bases, with 14 bases between. The CDR3 is 16 amino acids. Germline CDR1 reads SGHAT; CDR2 reads FQNNGV.

In DNA form, the CDR3 reads TGTGCCAGCAGCCAATCTGCGGGAGGTCTCTACAATGAGCAGTTCTTC. Its protein is CASSQSAGGLYNEQFF. The chain couples TRBV4-2 to TRBJ2-1; 8 bases agree with TRBD2. CDR1 and CDR2 (germline): LGHNA, YNFKEQ. The CDR3 totals 16 residues. V dropped 2 bases and J dropped 3; count of bases not matched to a gene: 6.

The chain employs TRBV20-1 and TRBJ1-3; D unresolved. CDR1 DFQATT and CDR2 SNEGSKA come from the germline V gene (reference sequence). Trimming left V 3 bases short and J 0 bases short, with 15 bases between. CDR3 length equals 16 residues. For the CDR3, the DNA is TGCAGTGCTAGTTCCGACACCTCAGTCTCTGGAAACACCATATATTTT. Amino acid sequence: CSASSDTSVSGNTIYF.

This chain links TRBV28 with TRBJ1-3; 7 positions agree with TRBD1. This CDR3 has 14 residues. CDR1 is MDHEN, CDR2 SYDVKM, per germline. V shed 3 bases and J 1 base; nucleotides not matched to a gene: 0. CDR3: CASSLGQSGNTIYF. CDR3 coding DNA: TGTGCCAGCAGTTTGGGACAGTCTGGAAACACCATATATTTT.

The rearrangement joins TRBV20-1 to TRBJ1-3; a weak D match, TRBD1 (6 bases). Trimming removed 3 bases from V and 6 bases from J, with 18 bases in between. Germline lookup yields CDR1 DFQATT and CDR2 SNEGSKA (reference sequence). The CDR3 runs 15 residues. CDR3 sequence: CSASQFGQSLNTIYF. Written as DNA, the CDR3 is TGCAGTGCTAGTCAGTTCGGACAGAGTTTAAACACCATATATTTT.